Sequencing of this T cell receptor (beta chain) was carried out in a study of blood T cell repertoires in COVID-19. Concerning this clone itself: An end of the junction differs from the germline gene, which may be a read error.

The CDR3 contains 13 residues. Germline values: CDR1 MDHEN, CDR2 SYDVKM. Data came from immunoSEQ multiplex PCR; TCRdb stores just in-frame clones and leaves some out. The sample has roughly 100,000 clones, approximately 87% seen once; the top ten hold around a tenth. The clonotype originates from a woman aged 25 to 39 with acute or convalescent COVID-19. The V and J genes are TRBV28 and TRBJ1-2; weak D call: TRBD1 (5 bases). The specimen was peripheral blood. CDR3 amino acids: CASSETVLSPPGF. The CDR3 DNA reads TGTGCCAGCAGTGAGACAGTACTTTCACCGCCAGGCTTC.